Listed here are 12 T cell receptor beta chains from one sample, sequenced in a study of blood T cells in healthy people across ages. Sample-barcoded 5' priming and a J-beta primer mix drove a second PCR of roughly 6 to 12 cycles. One entry per CDR3 protein results from TCRdb running MiXCR on the 5' RACE reads. The repertoire holds 550,000 to 650,000 distinct CDR3 sequences, with about 28% as singletons. Material for sequencing was blood. The receptor set was obtained from a woman at least 80 years old in good health.

The table lists this clonotype with a few counts. The V call is TRBV7-6, the J call TRBJ2-2, with 11 bases aligning to TRBD2. This CDR3 is built from 18 residues. Trimming took 4 bases from V and 1 from J; bases not matched to a gene: 8. Germline V gene sequence: CDR1 SGHVS, CDR2 FNYEAQ. The CDR3 DNA is TGTGCCAGCAGCTCTGAACTAGCGGGGGCTTTGAACACCGGGGAGCTGTTTTTT. Protein: CASSSELAGALNTGELFF.

The genes are TRBV9 and TRBJ2-5; 7 bases align to TRBD1. The CDR3 length is 16 residues. V dropped 0 bases and J dropped 2; count of bases not matched to a gene: 7. Germline V lookup: CDR1 SGDLS, CDR2 YYNGEE. CDR3: CASSVVPSRGQETQYF. The CDR3 nucleotides are TGTGCCAGCAGCGTAGTTCCCAGCAGGGGGCAAGAGACCCAGTACTTC. Combining the CDR3 with reference TRBV9 and TRBJ2-5 gives the whole variable domain DSGVTQTPKHLITATGQRVTLRCSPRSGDLSVYWYQQSLDQGLQFLIQYYNGEERAKGNILERFSAQQFPDLHSELNLSSLELGDSALYFCASSVVPSRGQETQYFGPGTRLLVL.

About this clonotype itself: A much more abundant neighbour one base away suggests this may be a read error. V usage is TRBV7-2 and J usage is TRBJ2-3, with 15 nucleotides matching TRBD2. The germline gives CDR1 SGHTA, CDR2 FQGNSA. The CDR3 runs 20 residues. CDR3 nucleotides: TGTGCCAGCAGCTTACTTCCGGGACTAGCGGGGGGATCTAGCACAGATATGCAGTATTTT. Translated, it gives CASSLLPGLAGGSSTDMQYF.

To note about this clonotype: This may be a read error, as it is one base from a much larger clone. V and J are TRBV4-2 and TRBJ2-5, with D possibly being TRBD2 (6 bases). The CDR3 is 15 residues long. Trimming pared 4 bases from V and 11 bases from J, leaving 23 bases between. Germline V lookup: CDR1 LGHNA, CDR2 YNFKEQ. This chain's CDR3 is CASSRDSFTDNEQYF. CDR3 DNA: TGTGCCAGCAGCCGGGACTCTTTTACCGACAATGAGCAGTACTTC.

This clonotype was seen many times. V and J are TRBV20-1 and TRBJ1-4; D is uncertain. The CDR3 contains 12 residues. CDR1 DFQATT and CDR2 SNEGSKA come from the germline V gene (reference sequence). V lost 0 bases and J lost 8, with 7 bases in between. CDR3: CSARDQTEKLFF. The CDR3 nucleotides read TGCAGTGCTAGAGATCAGACGGAAAAACTGTTTTTT.

This clonotype was seen many times. J is TRBJ1-2 and V is TRBV5-6; D is uncertain. Looked up from germline, CDR1 is SGHDT and CDR2 is YYEEEE. CDR3 length: 12 residues. The V gene lost 4 bases and the J gene lost 8 bases, with 12 bases spanning the gap. The CDR3 sequence: CASSTYIGGYTF. In DNA, the CDR3 is TGTGCCAGCAGCACATACATTGGGGGCTACACCTTC. Full variable domain (rest looked up from reference TRBV5-6 and TRBJ1-2): DAGVTQSPTHLIKTRGQQVTLRCSPKSGHDTVSWYQQALGQGPQFIFQYYEEEERQRGNFPDRFSGHQFPNYSSELNVNALLLGDSALYLCASSTYIGGYTFGSGTRLTVV.

J is TRBJ2-5 and V is TRBV12-3 or TRBV12-4; tentatively, D is TRBD1 or TRBD2 (7 bases each). The CDR3 consists of 17 residues. Trimming shortened V by 8 bases and J by 5 bases, and 27 bases separated the two germline ends. This CDR3 reads CASLPGGVGLAEETQYF. In DNA, the CDR3 is TGTGCCAGCCTCCCAGGGGGGGTAGGACTTGCGGAGGAGACCCAGTACTTC.

This clonotype was detected only a few times. J is TRBJ2-7 and V is TRBV14; TRBD1 might be the D (6 bases). This CDR3 has 18 residues. The V gene lost 4 bases and the J gene lost 7 bases, with 29 bases spanning the gap. In germline, CDR1 is SGHDN, CDR2 FVKESK. The CDR3 DNA is TGTGCCAGCAGCCGATTTCCTACAGGGATAGGATCCTACAATGAGCAGTACTTC. It yields the protein CASSRFPTGIGSYNEQYF.

Remarks on this clonotype: Given a much more abundant clone one base away, this may be a read error. The chain has TRBV2 and TRBJ2-5, with D maybe TRBD2 (6 bases). Between the trimmed V and J ends, which lost 8 bases and 4 bases, there was a span of 20 bases. The CDR3 contains 15 residues. Germline values: CDR1 SNHLY, CDR2 FYNNEI. The CDR3 sequence is CASGPTAGRRETQYF. The CDR3 coding sequence is TGTGCCAGCGGACCTACGGCAGGGAGGAGAGAGACCCAGTACTTC.

This clonotype was seen many times. The chain employs TRBV29-1 and TRBJ2-5; D possibly uses TRBD1 or TRBD2 (6 bases each). The CDR3 length is 13 residues. Germline V gives CDR1 SQVTM, CDR2 ANQGSEA. The ends were cut back, 5 bases at V and 4 bases at J, with 14 bases in the middle. The CDR3 spells CSVYWGAPETQYF. CDR3 in DNA: TGCAGCGTTTATTGGGGGGCCCCAGAGACCCAGTACTTC. The variable domain in full, completed from reference TRBV29-1 and TRBJ2-5, reads SAVISQKPSRDICQRGTSLTIQCQVDSQVTMMFWYRQQPGQSLTLIATANQGSEATYESGFVIDKFPISRPNLTFSTLTVSNMSPEDSSIYLCSVYWGAPETQYFGPGTRLLVL.

This clonotype was seen a handful of times. A read error may be the cause here, since a much bigger clone is one base away. V gene TRBV20-1 combines with J gene TRBJ1-4; 9 positions agree with TRBD1. Germline CDR1 reads DFQATT; CDR2 reads SNEGSKA (reference sequence). This CDR3 spans 14 amino acids. The CDR3 DNA follows: TGCAGTGTTTCCGGACAGGGGAATAATGAAAAACGGTTTTTT. Its protein product is CSVSGQGNNEKRFF.

In its sample, this clonotype was seen a few times. V gene TRBV15 combines with J gene TRBJ1-5; D remains ambiguous. Between the trimmed V and J ends, which lost 0 bases and 10 bases, there was a span of 16 bases. The CDR3 sequence is 15 residues long. From germline, CDR1 is LNHNV and CDR2 YYDKDF (reference sequence). CDR3 protein: CATSRDLQAASPQHF. CDR3 bases: TGTGCCACCAGCAGAGATTTGCAGGCCGCCAGCCCCCAGCATTTT.